The TCR beta chain described here comes from a study of OX40 agonist ivuxolimab in advanced cancers. Study observations and caveats: At 0.1 to 3.0 mg/kg, CD4+ and CD8+ blood T cells expanded clonally by week 6. Expansion of clones was among the lowest in partial responders at 0.1-3.0 mg/kg. More expanded clones were seen, on average, in CD8+ T cells than in CD4+.

Cycle 7 day 1, cycle 4 day 1, and baseline were the timepoints at which blood was sampled. Using immunoSEQ multiplex PCR, the repertoire was profiled, and TCRdb retains in-frame clones only, with some absent. The sample lists about 93,000 clones, 90% to 95% occurring once. The V end lost 2 bases, the J end lost 0 bases, and 10 bases lay between the germline ends. The CDR3 has 16 amino acids. Germline-derived CDR1 and CDR2 are MNHNY and SVGAGI (reference sequence). Points on this clone: Its specificity is not known.

This receptor was obtained from an adult with an advanced solid tumor such as melanoma, head and neck, liver or kidney cancer. The source was CD4+ or CD8+ T cells sorted from blood, collected in a trial of the OX40 agonist ivuxolimab. V and J are TRBV6-6 and TRBJ1-4; D call uncertain. The DNA of the CDR3 is TGTGCCAGCAGTTACCTCGACATTGCAACTAATGAAAAACTGTTTTTT. Protein: CASSYLDIATNEKLFF.